This note documents a single TCR beta chain sequence. This entry comes from a study of blood T cell repertoires in COVID-19. Study as a whole: Specimens from acute and convalescent COVID-19 originated in the United States, Italy and Spain. T cells, B-cell-depleted T cells, or PBMCs supplied cDNA or gDNA.

Germline CDR1 reads GTSNPN; CDR2 reads SVGIG (reference sequence). The CDR3 length is 13 residues. Deletions cut 3 bases from V and 0 bases from J, with 8 bases between. Seattle patients were enrolled during active infection and followed longitudinally. Sequencing was performed with immunoSEQ multiplex PCR; in TCRdb, only in-frame clones are kept and a portion is missing. Among about 480,000 clones listed, roughly nine tenths were seen once. Sequenced: peripheral blood. The chain links TRBV30 to TRBJ1-1, with D possibly matching TRBD1 (5 bases). This TCR derives from a woman aged 50 to 60 with COVID-19, enrolled during active disease. The CDR3 sequence: CAWREGMNTEAFF. CDR3 sequence (DNA): TGTGCCTGGAGGGAGGGGATGAACACTGAAGCTTTCTTT.